The rows below give T cell receptor beta chains drawn from one sample of a study of vaccination and CD4 T cells after COVID-19. One entry per CDR3 protein, called by TCRdb with MiXCR from the PCR reads. The repertoire includes more than 9,000 distinct CDR3 sequences, 50% to 70% of them detected once, and approximately 33% sits in the top ten. No antigen has been assigned to these receptors. Sequenced sample: CD4+ T cells from blood, cultured in vitro. These receptor sequences come from a human donor who had recovered from COVID-19. Both conserved end residues are part of each CDR3. D genes are given only for firm matches. The listing skips clone size in some rows; elsewhere it reads once, few, many or a size class.

v_call	d_call	j_call	clone_size	cdr3_nt	cdr3_aa
TRBV19	-	TRBJ2-3	-	TGTGCCAGTAGTAGCGGGGGCACAGATACGCAGTATTTT	CASSSGGTDTQYF
TRBV15	TRBD2	TRBJ2-3	few	TGTGCCACCAGCAGAGATCTACGCGGGAGCCTCGGAGATACGCAGTATTTT	CATSRDLRGSLGDTQYF
TRBV12-3/TRBV12-4	TRBD2	TRBJ2-3	-	TGTGCCAGCACCCGAGCCCGACTAGCGGGGGTGGATACGCAGTATTTT	CASTRARLAGVDTQYF
TRBV7-2	-	TRBJ2-2	few	TGTGCCAGCAGTACCGGGGGCACCGGGGAGCTGTTTTTT	CASSTGGTGELFF
TRBV2	TRBD1	TRBJ1-5	-	TGTGCCAGCAGCCGGGACAGCCCGGCGGGGATAGGTAGCAATCAGCCCCAGCATTTT	CASSRDSPAGIGSNQPQHF
TRBV2	-	TRBJ2-2	medium-sized	TGTGCCAGCAGTGAAGGCGGGACCGGGGAGCTGTTTTTT	CASSEGGTGELFF
TRBV6-1	-	TRBJ2-3	-	TGTGCCATCAGTGAGTCCGGACTGAATACGCAGTATTTT	CAISESGLNTQYF
TRBV5-1	-	TRBJ2-4	-	TGCGCCAGCAGCCCCGGACAGTTCGACCTAGCCAAAAACATTCAGTACTTC	CASSPGQFDLAKNIQYF
TRBV10-3	-	TRBJ1-4	-	TGTGCCATCAGTGCCATGGATAATGAAAAACTGTTTTTT	CAISAMDNEKLFF
TRBV6-4	-	TRBJ1-1	-	TGTGCCAGCAGTCCTTCGGGGAGGGCGGGGGCCTCTGAAGCTTTCTTT	CASSPSGRAGASEAFF
TRBV7-9	-	TRBJ1-1	-	TGTGCCAGCAGCTTAGGTGGGGGGCAGCAAGCTTTCTTT	CASSLGGGQQAFF
TRBV15	-	TRBJ2-3	-	TGTGCCACCAGCAGAGGAGGGCCTGCAGATACGCAGTATTTT	CATSRGGPADTQYF
TRBV11-3	-	TRBJ2-3	-	TGTGCCAGCAGCTTAGACGGGGGGCCCACAGATACGCAGTATTTT	CASSLDGGPTDTQYF
TRBV5-4	TRBD1	TRBJ1-1	-	TGTGCCAGCAGCCCGGGACAGGGATCTAGCACTGAAGCTTTCTTT	CASSPGQGSSTEAFF
TRBV6-2/TRBV6-3	-	TRBJ2-5	-	TGTGCCAGCAGTTTACCACTCGGAAGGGGCTGGGAGACCCAGTACTTC	CASSLPLGRGWETQYF
TRBV5-1	TRBD1	TRBJ1-2	-	TGCGCCAGCAGCCCGGACAGGAGCACCATGGGGGGCTACACCTTC	CASSPDRSTMGGYTF
TRBV20-1	-	TRBJ2-1	few	TGCAGTGCTAGAGACTCCCTTTCCTACAATGAGCAGTTCTTC	CSARDSLSYNEQFF
TRBV19	-	TRBJ1-2	-	TGTGCCAGTAGTATAGATCAATTGGACAGCTATGGCTACACCTTC	CASSIDQLDSYGYTF
TRBV12-3/TRBV12-4	-	TRBJ1-5	-	TGTGCCAGCAGTTTTAGTAGCAATCAGCCCCAGCATTTT	CASSFSSNQPQHF
TRBV10-3	TRBD2	TRBJ2-2	few	TGTGCCATCAGGCCTAGCGGGACTGACGGGGAGCTGTTTTTT	CAIRPSGTDGELFF
TRBV7-2	-	TRBJ2-7	-	TGTGCCAGCAGCTTAAACCACTACTACGAGCAGTACTTC	CASSLNHYYEQYF
TRBV27	TRBD1	TRBJ1-6	-	TGTGCCAGCAGTTTCACAGGGGGATTTGATCCCCTCCACTTT	CASSFTGGFDPLHF
TRBV20-1	TRBD1	TRBJ2-2	-	TGCAGTGCTAGAGTCCCGGGGACAGCCAACACCGGGGAGCTGTTTTTT	CSARVPGTANTGELFF
TRBV20-1	-	TRBJ1-2	-	TGCAGTGCTAGAGATCTTAGGGAAGGCTACACCTTC	CSARDLREGYTF
TRBV25-1	-	TRBJ1-2	-	TGTGCCAGCAGTGAGAGCAGTTGGACCTTC	CASSESSWTF
TRBV2	TRBD2	TRBJ2-5	-	TGTGCCAGCGGGGAACTAGCGGGAGGGCGAGAGACCCAGTACTTC	CASGELAGGRETQYF
TRBV20-1	TRBD1	TRBJ2-7	once	TGCAGTGCTAGAGGAGGGACAGGGGGCGCTTCTCTCTACGAGCAGTACTTC	CSARGGTGGASLYEQYF
TRBV6-1	-	TRBJ2-5	once	TGTGCCAGCACCCGAGACAGGTCGTTGGAGACCCAGTACTTC	CASTRDRSLETQYF
TRBV6-5	-	TRBJ1-6	-	TGTGCCAGCGGTTTGGGCGCGTTGGGGTTAGGCTATAATTCACCCCTCCACTTT	CASGLGALGLGYNSPLHF
TRBV7-2	TRBD2	TRBJ2-2	-	TGTGCCAGCAGCCCCCCGGGGGGGCCTGGAAGCGGGGAGCTGTTTTTT	CASSPPGGPGSGELFF
TRBV10-2	-	TRBJ1-2	once	TGCGCCAGCAGTGAGTTTCCCACAGGGAGAATTTCCTATGGCTACACCTTC	CASSEFPTGRISYGYTF
TRBV18	-	TRBJ1-6	-	TGTGCCAGCTCACCACCCGGTGTTGCACGTAGTTCACCCCTCCACTTT	CASSPPGVARSSPLHF
TRBV11-2	TRBD1	TRBJ1-4	-	TGTGCCAGCAGCCCCCAGGGGGGGTACAATGAAAAACTGTTTTTT	CASSPQGGYNEKLFF
TRBV30	TRBD1	TRBJ1-6	few	TGTGCCTGGGGACAGGGTGTTAATTCACCCCTCCACTTT	CAWGQGVNSPLHF
TRBV20-1	-	TRBJ1-5	few	TGCAGTGCTAGTCAGGGACCCAATCAGCCCCAGCATTTT	CSASQGPNQPQHF
TRBV10-3	-	TRBJ1-2	few	TGTGCCATCAGTGAGGGGCAGGGGAACTATGGCTACACCTTC	CAISEGQGNYGYTF
TRBV11-3	-	TRBJ1-1	-	TGTGCCAGCAGCCAAGCTCCGGGACGGCTGAACACTGAAGCTTTCTTT	CASSQAPGRLNTEAFF
TRBV20-1	TRBD2	TRBJ2-2	few	TGCAGTGCCGCGGGGGGCGGATGGGACACCGGGGAGCTGTTTTTT	CSAAGGGWDTGELFF
TRBV7-9	-	TRBJ1-1	-	TGTGCCAGCAGGCCGTTGTCTGAAGCTTTCTTT	CASRPLSEAFF
TRBV7-9	-	TRBJ1-5	-	TGTGCCAGCAGCTCAGGTTACGGTAATAGCAATCAGCCCCAGCATTTT	CASSSGYGNSNQPQHF
TRBV7-2	TRBD1	TRBJ1-2	-	TGTGCCAGCAGCTTCAGACAGGGGTACGACTATGGCTACACCTTC	CASSFRQGYDYGYTF
TRBV6-5	-	TRBJ1-1	-	TGTGCCAGCAGTTACTCGAGCAAATCGTCCACTGAAGCTTTCTTT	CASSYSSKSSTEAFF